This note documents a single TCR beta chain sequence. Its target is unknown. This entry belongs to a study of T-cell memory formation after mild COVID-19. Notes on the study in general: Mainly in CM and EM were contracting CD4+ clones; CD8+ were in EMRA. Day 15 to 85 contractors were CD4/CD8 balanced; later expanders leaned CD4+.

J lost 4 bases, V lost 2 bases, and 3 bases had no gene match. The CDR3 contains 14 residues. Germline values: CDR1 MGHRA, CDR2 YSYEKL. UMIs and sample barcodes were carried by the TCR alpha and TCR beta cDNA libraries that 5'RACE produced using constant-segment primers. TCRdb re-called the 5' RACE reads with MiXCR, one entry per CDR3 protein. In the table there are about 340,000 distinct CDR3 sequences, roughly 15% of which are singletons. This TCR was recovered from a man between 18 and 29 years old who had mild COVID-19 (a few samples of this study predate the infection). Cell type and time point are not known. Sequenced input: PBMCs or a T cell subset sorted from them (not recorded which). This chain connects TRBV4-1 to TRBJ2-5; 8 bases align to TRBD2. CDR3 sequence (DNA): TGCGCCAGCAGCCAATTAGCGGGGACAGAGACCCAGTACTTC. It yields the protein CASSQLAGTETQYF.